The clone carrying this T cell receptor beta chain was seen a few times. TCRdb independently ran MiXCR on the RT-PCR reads; one entry per CDR3 protein. The sample has 500,000 to 600,000 distinct CDR3 sequences; about 10% are singletons. The data belong to a study of response to subunit inactivated influenza vaccine. Trimming pared 4 bases from V and 6 bases from J, leaving 16 bases between. The CDR3 covers 14 residues. From germline, CDR1 is SGHTA and CDR2 FQGNSA. This sample also belongs to another study, concerning T cells expressing NK-cell markers. Turning to that study: Synthesis of TCR beta cDNA relied on 5'RACE template switching carrying UMIs. In about six donors, dominant NKG2C+ clonotypes were roughly 1.0-7.5% of CD8+ T cells.

This sequence joins TRBV7-2 and TRBJ2-7; the D gene is possibly TRBD1 (6 bases). The material was PBMCs from blood, obtained on the day of vaccination. The TCR sequence derives from a man in his fifties or sixties who received an inactivated influenza vaccine. CDR3 protein: CASSSRDIRSEQYF. The CDR3 DNA reads TGTGCCAGCAGCTCCCGGGACATTCGAAGCGAGCAGTACTTC.